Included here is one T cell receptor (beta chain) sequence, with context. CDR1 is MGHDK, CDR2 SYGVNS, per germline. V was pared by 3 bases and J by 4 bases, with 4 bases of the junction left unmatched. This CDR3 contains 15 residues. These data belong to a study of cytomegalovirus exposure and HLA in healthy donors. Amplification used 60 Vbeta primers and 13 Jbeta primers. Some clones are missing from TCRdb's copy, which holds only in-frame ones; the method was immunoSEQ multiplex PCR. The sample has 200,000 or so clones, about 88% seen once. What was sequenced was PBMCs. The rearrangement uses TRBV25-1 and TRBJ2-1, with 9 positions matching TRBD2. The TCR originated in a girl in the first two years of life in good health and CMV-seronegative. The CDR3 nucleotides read TGTGCCAGCAGTGACTTAGCGGGGGCGTACAATGAGCAGTTCTTC. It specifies CASSDLAGAYNEQFF.